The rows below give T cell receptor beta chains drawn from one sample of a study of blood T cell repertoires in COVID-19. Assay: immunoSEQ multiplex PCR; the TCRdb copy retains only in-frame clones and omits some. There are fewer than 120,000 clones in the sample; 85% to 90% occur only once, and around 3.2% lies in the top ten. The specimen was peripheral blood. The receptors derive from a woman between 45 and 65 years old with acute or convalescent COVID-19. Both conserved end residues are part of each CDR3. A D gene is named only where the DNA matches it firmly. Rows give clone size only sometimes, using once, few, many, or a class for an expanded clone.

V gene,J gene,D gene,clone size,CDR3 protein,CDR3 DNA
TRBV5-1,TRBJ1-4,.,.,CASSEQGWEEKLFF,TGCGCCAGCAGCGAACAGGGTTGGGAGGAAAAACTGTTTTTT
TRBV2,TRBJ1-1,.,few,CASSLTGNTEAFF,TGTGCCAGCAGTCTAACAGGGAACACTGAAGCTTTCTTT
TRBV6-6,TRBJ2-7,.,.,CASTKGGYEQYF,TGTGCCAGCACCAAGGGGGGGTACGAGCAGTACTTC
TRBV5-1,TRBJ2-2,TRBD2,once,CASSATTSELTGELFF,TGCGCCAGCAGCGCAACGACTAGCGAACTCACCGGGGAGCTGTTTTTT
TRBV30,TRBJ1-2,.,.,CAWSVDRTYGYTF,TGTGCCTGGAGTGTCGACAGAACCTATGGCTACACCTTC
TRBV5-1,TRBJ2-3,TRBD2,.,CASSSPRTSGSTDTQYF,TGCGCCAGCAGTTCTCCTAGGACTAGCGGTAGCACAGATACGCAGTATTTT
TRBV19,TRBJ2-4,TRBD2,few,CASKPRLAGAAKNIQYF,TGTGCCAGTAAGCCCCGGCTAGCGGGTGCAGCCAAAAACATTCAGTACTTC
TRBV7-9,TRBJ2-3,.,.,CASSTRQLDTDTQYF,TGTGCCAGCAGCACCCGACAGTTAGACACAGATACGCAGTATTTT
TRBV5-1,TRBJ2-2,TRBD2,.,CASREVNTGELFF,TGCGCCAGCCGGGAGGTTAACACCGGGGAGCTGTTTTTT
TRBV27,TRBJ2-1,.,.,CASSFRGGRSSPNNEQFF,TGTGCCAGCAGTTTTCGGGGTGGTAGGTCGTCACCCAACAATGAGCAGTTCTTC
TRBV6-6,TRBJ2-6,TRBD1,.,CASSYSTGAGANVLTF,TGTGCCAGCAGTTACTCAACAGGGGCTGGGGCCAACGTCCTGACTTTC
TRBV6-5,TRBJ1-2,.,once,CASSDSGASFYGYTF,TGTGCCAGCAGTGACTCGGGGGCCTCCTTCTATGGCTACACCTTC
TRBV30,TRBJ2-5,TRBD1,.,CAWSVQGETQYF,TGTGCCTGGAGTGTACAGGGGGAGACCCAGTACTTC
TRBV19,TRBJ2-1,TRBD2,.,CASSTPRAGGPSEQFF,TGTGCCAGTAGCACCCCCCGGGCGGGAGGGCCAAGTGAGCAGTTCTTC
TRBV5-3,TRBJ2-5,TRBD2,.,CARSLSPLLAGGPETQYF,TGTGCCAGAAGCTTGTCCCCACTACTAGCGGGAGGGCCAGAGACCCAGTACTTC
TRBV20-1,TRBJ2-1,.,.,CSARLADEQFF,TGCAGTGCTAGGTTAGCGGATGAGCAGTTCTTC
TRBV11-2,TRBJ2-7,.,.,CASSLRASGGIYEQYF,TGTGCCAGCAGCTTGAGGGCTTCAGGGGGGATCTACGAGCAGTACTTC
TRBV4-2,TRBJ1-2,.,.,CASTQSLGASYGYTF,TGTGCCAGCACTCAAAGTTTGGGGGCTAGCTATGGCTACACCTTC
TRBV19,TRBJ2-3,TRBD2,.,CASSRGAVTSGAPDTQYF,TGTGCCAGTAGCCGGGGGGCAGTGACTAGCGGGGCTCCAGATACGCAGTATTTT
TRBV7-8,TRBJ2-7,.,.,CASSRGTSYEQYF,TGTGCCAGCAGCCGCGGGACAAGCTACGAGCAGTACTTC
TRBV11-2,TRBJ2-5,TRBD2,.,CASNPWGGETQYF,TGTGCCAGCAACCCGTGGGGGGGAGAGACCCAGTACTTC
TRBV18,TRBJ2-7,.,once,CASSPVGYEQYF,TGTGCCAGCTCACCGGTCGGCTACGAGCAGTACTTC
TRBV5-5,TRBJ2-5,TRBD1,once,CASSQGQGGETQYF,TGTGCCAGCAGTCAAGGACAGGGTGGGGAGACCCAGTACTTC
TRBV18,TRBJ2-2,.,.,CASSRGTGELFF,TGTGCCAGCTCCCGAGGCACCGGGGAGCTGTTTTTT
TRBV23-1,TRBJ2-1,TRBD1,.,CASSHRDRGAYNEQFF,TGCGCCAGCAGTCACCGGGACAGGGGCGCCTACAATGAGCAGTTCTTC
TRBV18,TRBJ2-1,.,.,CASSAHRDNEQFF,TGTGCCAGCTCGGCTCACAGGGACAATGAGCAGTTCTTC
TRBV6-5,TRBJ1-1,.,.,CASSYGGVVNTEAFF,TGTGCCAGCAGTTACGGAGGGGTGGTGAACACTGAAGCTTTCTTT
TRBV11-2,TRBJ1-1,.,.,CASRRAPNTEAFF,TGTGCCAGCAGGAGGGCCCCGAACACTGAAGCTTTCTTT
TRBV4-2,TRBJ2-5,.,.,CASSQEGRRGTQYF,TGTGCCAGCAGCCAAGAGGGTAGGCGGGGGACCCAGTACTTC
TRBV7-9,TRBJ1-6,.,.,CASSLVLGNSPLHF,TGTGCCAGCAGCTTAGTCTTGGGCAACTCACCCCTCCACTTT
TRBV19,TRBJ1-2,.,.,CASSPQGRVGYTF,TGTGCCAGTAGTCCTCAGGGGAGGGTTGGCTACACCTTC
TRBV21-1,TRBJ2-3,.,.,CASLTLRRTSGDTQYF,TGTGCCAGCCTCACTCTCCGCCGGACTAGCGGAGATACGCAGTATTTT
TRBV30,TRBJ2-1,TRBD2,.,CAWSRGLDNEQFF,TGTGCCTGGAGTAGGGGACTAGACAATGAGCAGTTCTTC